Following are 25 T cell receptor beta chains from one sample sequenced in a study of early T cells in non-severe SARS-CoV-2 infection. From the 5' RACE reads, TCRdb called clonotypes with MiXCR, one entry per CDR3 protein. Of 25,000 to 30,000 distinct CDR3 sequences in the sample, over 8.5% were seen once. The sequenced material came from whole blood. The receptors derive from an adult who was a healthcare worker with PCR-confirmed SARS-CoV-2 infection or an uninfected control (not recorded which).

Many counts were recorded for this clonotype. V is TRBV9 and J is TRBJ2-3; D ambiguous. The CDR3 has 11 amino acids. Germline V gene sequence: CDR1 SGDLS, CDR2 YYNGEE. V was shortened by 3 bases and J by 2 bases, with 1 base between the two germline ends. The DNA for the CDR3 is TGTGCCAGCAGCGCCACAGATACGCAGTATTTT. Encoded protein: CASSATDTQYF.

Many counts were recorded for this clonotype. V and J are TRBV20-1 and TRBJ1-2; no clear D gene. Trimming left V 0 bases short and J 12 bases short, with 14 bases between. The CDR3 runs 12 residues. The germline V gene encodes CDR1 DFQATT and CDR2 SNEGSKA (reference sequence). The CDR3, as DNA: TGCAGTGCTAGAGATCAGGCAGAGCGTGACACCTTC. Translated, it gives CSARDQAERDTF.

This clonotype has a count of ten or more. The chain joins TRBV19 to TRBJ1-2; TRBD1 matches 7 bases. Germline trimming cut 3 bases from V and 8 bases from J; bases unmatched to any gene: 9. Germline-derived CDR1 and CDR2 are LNHDA and SQIVND (reference sequence). This CDR3 has 14 amino acids. CDR3 loop: CASSMGTELEGYTF. The DNA for the CDR3 is TGTGCCAGTAGTATGGGGACAGAACTTGAGGGCTACACCTTC.

The rearrangement links TRBV19 to TRBJ2-2; D is unclear. Trimming pared 1 base from V and 1 base from J, leaving 4 bases between. In germline, CDR1 is LNHDA, CDR2 SQIVND (reference sequence). The CDR3 extends over 14 amino acids. DNA for the CDR3: TGTGCCAGTAGTATAGTACTGAACACCGGGGAGCTGTTTTTT. It codes for CASSIVLNTGELFF.

This clonotype has ten or more counts. The chain recombines TRBV4-1 with TRBJ2-5; weak D call: TRBD2 (6 bases). The length of the CDR3 is 16 residues. Trimming took off 1 base at V and 5 bases at J, with 17 bases between the two ends. Germline CDR1 and CDR2: MGHRA and YSYEKL. In nucleotides, the CDR3 is TGCGCCAGCAGCCAAGGCGGGGCTTTATTGCGGGAGACCCAGTACTTC. Translating it yields CASSQGGALLRETQYF.

At least ten counts were recorded for this clonotype. The chain is built from TRBV4-1 and TRBJ2-1, with 9 bases fitting TRBD1. From germline, CDR1 is MGHRA and CDR2 YSYEKL. J lost 4 bases, V lost 0 bases, and 7 bases had no gene match. This CDR3 contains 17 residues. DNA for the CDR3: TGCGCCAGCAGCCAAGAGTCTGGGACAGGGATTTACAATGAGCAGTTCTTC. Its protein is CASSQESGTGIYNEQFF.

This clonotype has ten or more counts. The chain carries TRBV5-6 and TRBJ1-5; D gene ambiguous. The CDR3 is 12 residues long. Germline CDR1 reads SGHDT; CDR2 reads YYEEEE. V shed 0 bases and J shed 4 bases, with 2 bases lying between them. CDR3 in DNA: TGTGCCAGCAGCTTGGGTAATCAGCCCCAGCATTTT. It codes for CASSLGNQPQHF.

This clonotype appeared many times. The CDR3 spells CSARGTATNEKLFF. CDR3 bases: TGCAGTGCTAGAGGGACGGCTACTAATGAAAAACTGTTTTTT. The chain couples TRBV20-1 to TRBJ1-4; D is unclear. This CDR3 comprises 14 residues. From germline, CDR1 is DFQATT and CDR2 SNEGSKA (reference sequence). V gave up 1 base and J gave up 2 bases, with 8 bases separating them.

This clonotype turned up a few times. This chain uses TRBV2 with TRBJ1-5, with D possibly being TRBD1 (6 bases). CDR3 length: 15 residues. V lost 4 bases and J 4 bases, leaving 14 bases between the germline ends. CDR1 is SNHLY and CDR2 is FYNNEI in the germline V gene. CDR3 loop: CASSGRTAINQPQHF. CDR3 coding DNA: TGTGCCAGCAGTGGAAGGACAGCGATTAATCAGCCCCAGCATTTT. The full variable domain, completed using reference TRBV2 and TRBJ1-5, is EPEVTQTPSHQVTQMGQEVILRCVPISNHLYFYWYRQILGQKVEFLVSFYNNEISEKSEIFDDQFSVERPDGSNFTLKIRSTKLEDSAMYFCASSGRTAINQPQHFGDGTRLSIL.

This clonotype appeared a few times. This sequence joins TRBV6-2 or TRBV6-3 and TRBJ2-7, with 11 bases matching TRBD1. Losses at the gene ends were 7 bases for V and 6 bases for J; bases not matched to a gene: 8. Germline V CDR1 and CDR2: MNHEY, SVGEGT. The CDR3 covers 14 residues. DNA for the CDR3: TGTGCCAGCACCACCGGGACAGGGGGGATCGAGCAGTACTTC. This gives the protein CASTTGTGGIEQYF.

By frequency in the sample, this clonotype is medium-sized. The chain carries TRBV6-2 or TRBV6-3 and TRBJ1-1; TRBD1 might be the D (6 bases). The germline gives CDR1 MNHEY, CDR2 SVGEGT. Trimming stripped 6 bases from V and 1 base from J, with 12 bases between. This CDR3 has 14 amino acids. CDR3 sequence reads: CASRNRVWNTEAFF. The CDR3 nucleotides read TGTGCCAGCAGGAACAGGGTGTGGAACACTGAAGCTTTCTTT.

This clonotype was counted only a few times. The CDR3 DNA sequence: TGTGCCAGCACCCGACTAGCGGGTAGTAATGAGCAGTTCTTC. Translating gives CASTRLAGSNEQFF. The V gene is TRBV6-5, the J gene TRBJ2-1; 10 bases are a match to TRBD2. The length of the CDR3 is 14 residues. With V trimmed by 7 bases and J by 7 bases, 7 bases remained unmatched. The germline V gene has CDR1 MNHEY and CDR2 SVGAGI.

By share, this clonotype ranks as medium-sized. The chain employs TRBV7-9 and TRBJ1-1; TRBD1 matches 7 bases. V trimming: 5 bases; J trimming: 4 bases; junction bases outside the gene matches: 1. This CDR3 is built from 12 residues. Germline CDR1 and CDR2: SEHNR and FQNEAQ (reference sequence). CDR3 in DNA: TGTGCCAGCAGCCCAGGGGGCACTGAAGCTTTCTTT. Translation: CASSPGGTEAFF.

This clonotype showed up many times. The CDR3 region is CASSYGEDQPQHF. In DNA form, the CDR3 reads TGTGCCAGCAGCTACGGGGAAGATCAGCCCCAGCATTTT. This chain links TRBV7-6 with TRBJ1-5; D gene ambiguous. V lost 4 bases and J 5 bases, leaving 9 bases between the germline ends. The germline CDR1 and CDR2 sequences are SGHVS and FNYEAQ. The CDR3 spans 13 residues.

This clonotype turned up a few times. The V and J genes are TRBV6-2 or TRBV6-3 and TRBJ2-6, with D hard to call. Germline CDR1 MNHEY, CDR2 SVGEGT. V gave up 6 bases and J gave up 2 bases, with 11 bases separating them. This CDR3 region has 15 residues. CDR3 region: CASSPRVTGANVLTF. Here the CDR3 DNA reads TGTGCCAGCAGCCCCCGTGTGACTGGGGCCAACGTCCTGACTTTC.

There are many counts of this clonotype. CDR3 amino acids: CASTHSATNEKLFF. For the CDR3, the DNA is TGTGCCAGCACCCATTCTGCAACTAATGAAAAACTGTTTTTT. The V call is TRBV12-3 or TRBV12-4, the J call TRBJ1-4; no clear D gene. Trimming cost V 7 bases and J 0 bases, with 9 bases left between them. This CDR3 is 14 amino acids long.

There are many counts of this clonotype. The V call is TRBV7-6, the J call TRBJ2-7; D is unresolved. The CDR3 contains 14 residues. Germline CDR1 and CDR2: SGHVS and FNYEAQ. Trimming removed 0 bases from V and 2 bases from J, with 8 bases in between. CDR3 sequence (DNA): TGTGCCAGCAGCTTAGCCGCGGAGACCTACGAGCAGTACTTC. Translation gives CASSLAAETYEQYF.

The chain recombines TRBV7-3 with TRBJ1-1, with D unresolved. Germline loops: CDR1 SGHTA, CDR2 FQGTGA. The CDR3 has 13 amino acids. V gave up 1 base and J gave up 4 bases, with 7 bases separating them. CDR3 sequence (DNA): TGTGCCAGCAGCTTAAATCCCTTCACTGAAGCTTTCTTT. Encoded protein: CASSLNPFTEAFF.

In this sample, this clonotype turned up many times. The CDR3 here is CSARGRTGYGYTF. Written as DNA, the CDR3 is TGCAGTGCTAGAGGTCGGACAGGATATGGCTACACCTTC. The chain uses TRBV20-1 and TRBJ1-2, with TRBD1 matching over 7 bases. Looked up from germline, CDR1 is DFQATT and CDR2 is SNEGSKA (reference sequence). CDR3 length: 13 residues. J lost 5 bases, V lost 1 base, and 4 bases had no gene match.

J is TRBJ2-5 and V is TRBV7-2; 7 bases are shared with TRBD1. The germline CDR1 and CDR2 sequences are SGHTA and FQGNSA. The V segment lost 5 bases and the J segment 3 bases; nucleotides outside the gene matches: 3. The CDR3 covers 13 residues. The chain's CDR3 is CASSRGQEETQYF. The CDR3 bases are TGTGCCAGCAGCCGAGGACAGGAAGAGACCCAGTACTTC.

This clonotype was counted many times. This rearrangement joins TRBV5-5 to TRBJ1-2, with TRBD1 matching 10 bases. In germline, CDR1 is SGHKS, CDR2 YYEKEE (reference sequence). After removal of 4 bases from V and 4 bases from J, the junction contained 10 bases not matched to a gene. This CDR3 is built from 16 residues. The CDR3 spells CASSPYPGQGIYGYTF. DNA for the CDR3: TGTGCCAGCAGCCCGTATCCGGGACAGGGGATCTATGGCTACACCTTC.

This clonotype was picked up many times. The J gene is TRBJ1-4, the V gene TRBV20-1, with D tentatively TRBD1 (5 bases). CDR3 size: 13 residues. Trimming removed 4 bases from V and 4 bases from J, with 10 bases in between. Germline-derived CDR1 and CDR2 are DFQATT and SNEGSKA (reference sequence). CDR3 DNA: TGCAGTGCTAAAACAGGTTTTAATGAAAAACTGTTTTTT. Translation: CSAKTGFNEKLFF.

This clonotype was counted a few times. The rearrangement links TRBV18 to TRBJ2-7; tentatively, D is TRBD2 (5 bases). Germline values: CDR1 KGHSH, CDR2 LQKENI. This CDR3 is built from 13 residues. V lost 8 bases and J lost 3, with 14 bases in between. In DNA, the CDR3 is TGTGCCAGCCGAGGAGGACGGGACTACGAGCAGTACTTC. This translates into CASRGGRDYEQYF.

This clonotype showed up many times. The chain has TRBV2 and TRBJ2-5; 9 positions match TRBD2. The V segment lost 7 bases and the J segment 3 bases; nucleotides outside the gene matches: 6. This CDR3 has 14 amino acids. The germline CDR1 and CDR2 sequences are SNHLY and FYNNEI. The CDR3 bases are TGTGCCAGCACACAGACTAGCGGTGAAGAGACCCAGTACTTC. It yields the protein CASTQTSGEETQYF.

The genes are TRBV7-2 and TRBJ1-3; D gene unclear. Trimming cost V 5 bases and J 4 bases, with 15 bases left between them. This CDR3 has 15 amino acids. Per the germline V gene, CDR1 is SGHTA and CDR2 is FQGNSA. Here the CDR3 reads CASSRTAERGNTIYF. CDR3 coding DNA: TGTGCCAGCAGCCGGACGGCCGAAAGGGGAAACACCATATATTTT.